The text below deals with one TCR beta chain. The data derive from a study of T cells in Graves' hyperthyroidism and ophthalmopathy. The study excluded patients with uncontrolled infection, other autoimmune disease, pregnancy or lactation. Diagnostic decisions used clinical symptoms, serum thyroxine and TRAb, thyroid ultrasound and orbital computed tomography. Blood sampling occurred at first hyperthyroidism diagnosis, ahead of any ophthalmopathy symptoms. Amplification yielded TCR beta CDR3 regions, with RNA transcripts as the source. The HTBI set primed first-round TCR CDR3 RT-PCR. One entry per CDR3 protein results from TCRdb running MiXCR on the multiplex PCR reads. The data contain some 400,000 distinct CDR3 sequences, roughly 14% of them singletons. The J segment lost 2 bases and the V segment lost 4 bases, leaving 8 bases of the junction unmatched. This CDR3 comprises 16 residues. Germline V gives CDR1 SNHLY, CDR2 FYNNEI.

The receptor was derived from a man aged 25 to 40 with Graves' hyperthyroidism that later progressed to Graves' ophthalmopathy. Sequencing input: blood. V is TRBV2 and J is TRBJ2-4, with 7 bases fitting TRBD2. CDR3 loop: CASSGEGHGPKNIQYF. CDR3 nucleotides: TGTGCCAGCAGTGGGGAGGGCCACGGACCCAAAAACATTCAGTACTTC.